In this sample, the clone carrying this T cell receptor (beta chain) turned up many times. Its antigen remains unknown. The TCR beta library used iRepertoire HTBI primers with Arm-PCR amplification of CDR3. MiXCR, applied by TCRdb to the multiplex PCR reads, yields one record per CDR3 protein. The repertoire holds over 250,000 distinct CDR3 sequences, with roughly a fifth as singletons. Stated time point: persistent/refractory GD, antithyroid drugs over 5 years with positive TRAb. From RNA extracted from PBMCs, the TCR library was made. Clinicians diagnosed Graves' disease using American Thyroid Association guidelines. EDTA tubes held approximately 10 milliliters of peripheral blood from each patient. This entry is derived from a study of regulatory T cells in long-lasting Graves disease. The CDR3 covers 13 residues. Germline CDR1 and CDR2: MNHNS and SASEGT. The V segment lost 7 bases and the J segment 4 bases; nucleotides outside the gene matches: 5.

Whole-study results and caveats: Among the persistent patients, about 3,000 public clonotypes were shared, more than the 750 to 1,000 shared among new patients. Persistent Graves' patients showed reduced TCR diversity versus newly diagnosed patients.

This TCR was recovered from a female donor with Graves disease. The sequencing here drew on peripheral blood mononuclear cells (PBMCs), taken when the disease was refractory, from a patient treated with antithyroid drugs. The V call is TRBV6-1, the J call TRBJ2-7; 9 bases line up with TRBD2. The CDR3 DNA sequence: TGTGCCAGCACGGGGGGACTAGCTTACGAGCAGTACTTC. Protein product: CASTGGLAYEQYF.